The text below deals with one T cell receptor beta chain. The data originate from a study of blood T cell repertoires in COVID-19. This CDR3 has 19 residues. Trimming took off 6 bases at V and 3 bases at J, with 29 bases between the two ends. From germline, CDR1 is MNHEY and CDR2 SVGEGT. Sequencing was performed with immunoSEQ multiplex PCR; in TCRdb, only in-frame clones are kept and a portion is missing. The sample yields roughly 120,000 clones, around four fifths seen once. This chain uses TRBV6-2 or TRBV6-3 with TRBJ1-2; D might be TRBD1 (6 bases). This clonotype was obtained from a woman in her sixties or seventies with acute or convalescent COVID-19. The sequenced sample was peripheral blood. CDR3 DNA sequence: TGTGCCAGCAGCTCCTTCACAGGGACGAGGCGCCGTTGGGACTATGGCTACACCTTC. Its translation is CASSSFTGTRRRWDYGYTF.